This T cell receptor beta chain was obtained from a study of OX40 agonist ivuxolimab in advanced cancers. The CDR3 totals 14 residues. V trimming: 7 bases; J trimming: 7 bases; junction bases outside the gene matches: 7. Germline lookup yields CDR1 MDHEN and CDR2 SYDVKM. The sample holds one count of this clone. Produced via immunoSEQ multiplex PCR; TCRdb's table is partial and in-frame only. The sample lists 70,000 or so clones; around 86% were seen once. Patients were excluded for autoimmune disease history or systemic immunosuppression. The chain joins TRBV28 to TRBJ1-5, with TRBD1 matching over 10 bases. The sequence was collected from an adult with an advanced solid tumor such as melanoma, head and neck, liver or kidney cancer. This material consisted of CD4+ or CD8+ T cells sorted from blood, taken in a trial of the OX40 agonist ivuxolimab. The CDR3 DNA reads as TGTGCCAGCACATACACGACAGGGGGCCAGCCCCAGCATTTT. Translated, it gives CASTYTTGGQPQHF. The whole variable domain, filled in from reference TRBV28 and TRBJ1-5, reads DVKVTQSSRYLVKRTGEKVFLECVQDMDHENMFWYRQDPGLGLRLIYFSYDVKMKEKGDIPEGYSVSREKKERFSLILESASTNQTSMYLCASTYTTGGQPQHFGDGTRLSIL.